This TCR beta chain was observed in a study of blood T cell repertoires in COVID-19. Study in general: Samples taken during acute and convalescent COVID-19 were collected in the United States, Italy and Spain.

In the authors' methods: The assay estimated nucleated cells by amplifying reference gene primers. The table came from immunoSEQ multiplex PCR; TCRdb's copy has only in-frame clones and leaves some out. That table supplies the V and J calls and clone size; D and trimming were determined from the DNA. The repertoire holds roughly 230,000 clones, with 80% to 90% as singletons. This clone was picked up a small number of times. The CDR3 loop spans 15 amino acids. This TCR came from a man aged 35-49 years with active or convalescent COVID-19. What was sequenced was peripheral blood. The chain joins TRBV21-1 to TRBJ2-7; the table's D gene call, TRBD1, was not cross checked with the DNA. TRBV21-1 corresponds to a pseudogene. In DNA form, the CDR3 reads TGTGCCAGCAGCAAAGCCGGCAGGGTCTTAAGGAAGCAGTACTTC. This gives the protein CASSKAGRVLRKQYF.